A single sample gave rise to the 23 T cell receptor beta chains below, sequenced in a study of T cells in localized non-small cell lung cancer. Assay used: immunoSEQ multiplex PCR; TCRdb lists only in-frame clones, some missing. The sample shows fewer than 90,000 clones, over 70% of them seen only once. The specimen was PBMCs, collected before any cancer treatment. These receptors came from a man aged 35-69 years with stage II squamous cell lung carcinoma.

The chain links TRBV7-3 to TRBJ2-3; TRBD2 aligns across 8 bases. CDR1 is SGHTA and CDR2 is FQGTGA in the germline V gene. V lost 5 bases, J lost 2 bases, and 6 bases stayed unmatched. The length of the CDR3 is 15 residues. The CDR3 protein is CASSQGLGDTDTQYF. DNA of the CDR3: TGTGCCAGCAGCCAGGGACTAGGGGACACAGATACGCAGTATTTT.

V and J are TRBV27 and TRBJ2-7; D is unclear. The V and J ends lost 3 bases and 3 bases respectively, with 9 bases between them. The CDR3 length is 13 residues. The germline V gene has CDR1 MNHEY and CDR2 SMNVEV (reference sequence). This chain's CDR3 is CASSFNENYEQYF. The CDR3 coding sequence is TGTGCCAGCAGTTTTAACGAGAACTACGAGCAGTACTTC.

In its sample, this clone was seen a few times. The CDR3 bases are TGTGCCAGCAGCGAACGGAGCTTCAATGAGCAGTTCTTC. Translation gives CASSERSFNEQFF. This chain links TRBV11-2 with TRBJ2-1; D is ambiguous. The CDR3 runs 13 residues. Trimming took off 5 bases at V and 6 bases at J, with 11 bases between the two ends. In germline, CDR1 is SGHAT, CDR2 FQNNGV.

V usage is TRBV7-9 and J usage is TRBJ1-2, with D tentatively TRBD1 (5 bases). This CDR3 has 14 residues. With 2 bases removed from V and 3 bases from J, the gap between germline ends came to 10 bases. Germline loops: CDR1 SEHNR, CDR2 FQNEAQ (reference sequence). CDR3 residues: CASSLTTGDYGYTF. CDR3 bases: TGTGCCAGCAGCTTAACCACAGGAGACTATGGCTACACCTTC.

The V call is TRBV20-1, the J call TRBJ1-1; D ambiguous. CDR1 is DFQATT, CDR2 SNEGSKA, per germline (reference sequence). Trimming took 7 bases from V and 3 from J, leaving 9 bases between them. CDR3 length equals 11 residues. CDR3 sequence: CSVQSYTEAFF. DNA for the CDR3: TGCAGTGTCCAGAGCTACACTGAAGCTTTCTTT.

This clone was observed once. The rearrangement joins TRBV28 to TRBJ1-2; D is perhaps TRBD1 (6 bases). The V gene lost 0 bases and the J gene lost 6 bases, with 14 bases spanning the gap. Germline V lookup: CDR1 MDHEN, CDR2 SYDVKM. The CDR3 is 15 amino acids. CDR3 coding DNA: TGTGCCAGCAGTTTATGGGGGGGCGGTGGGGATGGCTACACCTTC. Translated: CASSLWGGGGDGYTF.

DNA for the CDR3: TGTGCCAGCAGTCTTACAGGGGGGGCAACTAATGAAAAACTGTTTTTT. Protein product: CASSLTGGATNEKLFF. The rearrangement joins TRBV27 to TRBJ1-4; 8 bases align to TRBD1. The ends lost 5 bases at V and 0 bases at J; junction bases unmatched: 5. The CDR3 sequence is 16 residues long. Per germline, CDR1 MNHEY and CDR2 SMNVEV (reference sequence).

The chain combines TRBV14 with TRBJ2-1; possible D gene TRBD1, 5 bases. Trimming took 4 bases from V and 6 from J, leaving 7 bases between them. The CDR3 has 12 residues. CDR1 SGHDN and CDR2 FVKESK come from the germline V gene. CDR3 nucleotides: TGTGCCAGCAGCCCTCAGGGCAATGAGCAGTTCTTC. Protein sequence: CASSPQGNEQFF. The whole variable domain, filled in from reference TRBV14 and TRBJ2-1, reads EAGVTQFPSHSVIEKGQTVTLRCDPISGHDNLYWYRRVMGKEIKFLLHFVKESKQDESGMPNNRFLAERTGGTYSTLKVQPAELEDSGVYFCASSPQGNEQFFGPGTRLTVL.

V and J are TRBV18 and TRBJ1-2; D gene ambiguous. The CDR3 is 13 amino acids. The V gene's germline CDR1 is KGHSH and CDR2 LQKENI. V gave up 0 bases and J gave up 10 bases, with 12 bases separating them. The CDR3 region is CASSPPSLALYTF. The CDR3 coding sequence is TGTGCCAGCTCACCACCGTCTTTGGCCCTCTACACCTTC.

The sample holds a few counts of this clone. The J gene is TRBJ2-6, the V gene TRBV30; TRBD1 aligns across 11 bases. CDR3 length: 18 residues. The trim removed 2 bases at V and 2 bases at J, leaving 8 bases unmatched. From germline, CDR1 is GTSNPN and CDR2 SVGIG (reference sequence). CDR3 bases: TGTGCCTGGAGTCAGGGACAGGGGGTAACTACTGGGGCCAACGTCCTGACTTTC. Its translation: CAWSQGQGVTTGANVLTF.

This clone has a handful of counts. J is TRBJ1-6 and V is TRBV5-8; 7 bases match TRBD1. J lost 10 bases, V lost 2 bases, and 9 bases had no gene match. Germline lookup yields CDR1 SGHTS and CDR2 YDEGEE. This CDR3 contains 15 residues. The CDR3 DNA reads TGTGCCAGCAGCTTTGGGTCACAGGGGATATCACCCCTCCACTTT. This encodes CASSFGSQGISPLHF.

The chain is built from TRBV5-4 and TRBJ2-1, with D perhaps given as TRBD1 or TRBD2 (7 bases each). Germline V lookup: CDR1 SGHNT, CDR2 YYREEE (reference sequence). This CDR3 has 15 amino acids. V dropped 4 bases and J dropped 5 bases, with 16 bases sitting between them. The CDR3 reads CASSPRGGWDNEQFF. The CDR3 bases are TGTGCCAGCAGCCCCAGGGGGGGGTGGGACAATGAGCAGTTCTTC.

The gene calls are TRBV5-6 and TRBJ2-7; no clear D gene. Trimming left V 1 base short and J 2 bases short, with 13 bases between. Germline CDR1 is SGHDT and CDR2 is YYEEEE. The CDR3 spans 15 residues. The CDR3 DNA sequence: TGTGCCAGCAGCTTGTCCCCGAAGTCAGCCTACGAGCAGTACTTC. This encodes CASSLSPKSAYEQYF.

The V gene is TRBV7-2, the J gene TRBJ2-3; D unresolved. V lost 4 bases to trimming and J lost 2 bases, with 4 bases between them. In germline, CDR1 is SGHTA, CDR2 FQGNSA. The CDR3 extends over 12 amino acids. Here the CDR3 DNA reads TGTGCCAGCAGCTCTTACACAGATACGCAGTATTTT. This gives the protein CASSSYTDTQYF.

In this sample, this clone turned up many times. The rearrangement joins TRBV7-8 to TRBJ2-7, with 12 positions matching TRBD2. V was pared by 6 bases and J by 6 bases, with 9 bases of the junction left unmatched. The CDR3 runs to 15 residues. CDR1 is SGHVS and CDR2 is FQNEAQ in the germline V gene. CDR3 nucleotides: TGTGCCAGCAGTTACGACGGGACTAGCGGGTCCGAGCAGTACTTC. Translation gives CASSYDGTSGSEQYF.

The rearrangement links TRBV9 to TRBJ1-3, with D possibly TRBD1 on 5 matching bases. The CDR3 totals 17 residues. The V end lost 3 bases, the J end lost 0 bases, and 16 bases lay between the germline ends. Germline V gene lookup returns CDR1 SGDLS and CDR2 YYNGEE. The CDR3 DNA reads as TGTGCCAGCAGCGCGGGAGGGGCGGTCATCTCTGGAAACACCATATATTTT. Translation: CASSAGGAVISGNTIYF.

This clone was seen a few times. The chain links TRBV2 to TRBJ1-6; TRBD1 agrees at 7 bases. The germline gives CDR1 SNHLY, CDR2 FYNNEI. The CDR3 consists of 15 residues. Trimming cost V 5 bases and J 7 bases; bases outside gene matches: 8. The CDR3 sequence is CASSTGQVGNSPLHF. Here the CDR3 DNA reads TGTGCCAGCAGTACCGGACAGGTGGGCAATTCACCCCTCCACTTT.

The CDR3 spells CAISGTGSEQYF. CDR3 sequence (DNA): TGTGCCATCAGTGGAACGGGCTCCGAGCAGTACTTC. The chain is built from TRBV10-3 and TRBJ2-7; D unresolved. This CDR3 spans 12 amino acids. Trimming removed 4 bases at V and 6 bases at J, with 10 bases between. Germline V gene sequence: CDR1 ENHRY, CDR2 SYGVKD.

The chain recombines TRBV6-1 with TRBJ1-1; 7 positions match TRBD1. V trimming: 1 base; J trimming: 0 bases; junction bases outside the gene matches: 2. This CDR3 contains 15 residues. Germline values: CDR1 MNHNS, CDR2 SASEGT. CDR3 protein: CASSEGTGMNTEAFF. The CDR3 region has the DNA TGTGCCAGCAGTGAAGGGACAGGCATGAACACTGAAGCTTTCTTT.

V is TRBV25-1 and J is TRBJ1-1, with unresolved D. This CDR3 is built from 13 residues. V lost 1 base to trimming and J lost 1 base, with 4 bases between them. Germline V gene data show CDR1 as MGHDK and CDR2 as SYGVNS. The DNA of the CDR3 is TGTGCCAGCAGTGAATCCGGGAACACTGAAGCTTTCTTT. It encodes CASSESGNTEAFF.

V is TRBV6-1 and J is TRBJ1-4; 9 bases match TRBD1. This CDR3 spans 16 amino acids. CDR1 MNHNS and CDR2 SASEGT come from the germline V gene. V lost 3 bases, J lost 8 bases, and 10 bases stayed unmatched. The CDR3 coding sequence is TGTGCCAGCAGTGATGAGGTCGACAGGGGGAGGGAAAAACTGTTTTTT. Translated: CASSDEVDRGREKLFF.

The genes are TRBV6-5 and TRBJ2-3; D is unclear. Germline CDR1 reads MNHEY; CDR2 reads SVGAGI. This CDR3 region has 16 residues. Between the trimmed V and J ends, which lost 4 bases and 1 base, there was a span of 15 bases. The CDR3 here is CASSSYSKTRTDTQYF. Written as DNA, the CDR3 is TGTGCCAGCAGTTCCTACTCGAAGACCCGCACAGATACGCAGTATTTT.

The V gene is TRBV7-8, the J gene TRBJ1-2; D is perhaps TRBD1 (6 bases). From germline, CDR1 is SGHVS and CDR2 FQNEAQ. The CDR3 loop spans 15 amino acids. Trimming cost V 1 base and J 4 bases, with 13 bases left between them. Here the CDR3 reads CASSLVGGQGYGYTF. As DNA, the CDR3 is TGTGCCAGCAGCTTAGTTGGGGGGCAGGGCTATGGCTACACCTTC.